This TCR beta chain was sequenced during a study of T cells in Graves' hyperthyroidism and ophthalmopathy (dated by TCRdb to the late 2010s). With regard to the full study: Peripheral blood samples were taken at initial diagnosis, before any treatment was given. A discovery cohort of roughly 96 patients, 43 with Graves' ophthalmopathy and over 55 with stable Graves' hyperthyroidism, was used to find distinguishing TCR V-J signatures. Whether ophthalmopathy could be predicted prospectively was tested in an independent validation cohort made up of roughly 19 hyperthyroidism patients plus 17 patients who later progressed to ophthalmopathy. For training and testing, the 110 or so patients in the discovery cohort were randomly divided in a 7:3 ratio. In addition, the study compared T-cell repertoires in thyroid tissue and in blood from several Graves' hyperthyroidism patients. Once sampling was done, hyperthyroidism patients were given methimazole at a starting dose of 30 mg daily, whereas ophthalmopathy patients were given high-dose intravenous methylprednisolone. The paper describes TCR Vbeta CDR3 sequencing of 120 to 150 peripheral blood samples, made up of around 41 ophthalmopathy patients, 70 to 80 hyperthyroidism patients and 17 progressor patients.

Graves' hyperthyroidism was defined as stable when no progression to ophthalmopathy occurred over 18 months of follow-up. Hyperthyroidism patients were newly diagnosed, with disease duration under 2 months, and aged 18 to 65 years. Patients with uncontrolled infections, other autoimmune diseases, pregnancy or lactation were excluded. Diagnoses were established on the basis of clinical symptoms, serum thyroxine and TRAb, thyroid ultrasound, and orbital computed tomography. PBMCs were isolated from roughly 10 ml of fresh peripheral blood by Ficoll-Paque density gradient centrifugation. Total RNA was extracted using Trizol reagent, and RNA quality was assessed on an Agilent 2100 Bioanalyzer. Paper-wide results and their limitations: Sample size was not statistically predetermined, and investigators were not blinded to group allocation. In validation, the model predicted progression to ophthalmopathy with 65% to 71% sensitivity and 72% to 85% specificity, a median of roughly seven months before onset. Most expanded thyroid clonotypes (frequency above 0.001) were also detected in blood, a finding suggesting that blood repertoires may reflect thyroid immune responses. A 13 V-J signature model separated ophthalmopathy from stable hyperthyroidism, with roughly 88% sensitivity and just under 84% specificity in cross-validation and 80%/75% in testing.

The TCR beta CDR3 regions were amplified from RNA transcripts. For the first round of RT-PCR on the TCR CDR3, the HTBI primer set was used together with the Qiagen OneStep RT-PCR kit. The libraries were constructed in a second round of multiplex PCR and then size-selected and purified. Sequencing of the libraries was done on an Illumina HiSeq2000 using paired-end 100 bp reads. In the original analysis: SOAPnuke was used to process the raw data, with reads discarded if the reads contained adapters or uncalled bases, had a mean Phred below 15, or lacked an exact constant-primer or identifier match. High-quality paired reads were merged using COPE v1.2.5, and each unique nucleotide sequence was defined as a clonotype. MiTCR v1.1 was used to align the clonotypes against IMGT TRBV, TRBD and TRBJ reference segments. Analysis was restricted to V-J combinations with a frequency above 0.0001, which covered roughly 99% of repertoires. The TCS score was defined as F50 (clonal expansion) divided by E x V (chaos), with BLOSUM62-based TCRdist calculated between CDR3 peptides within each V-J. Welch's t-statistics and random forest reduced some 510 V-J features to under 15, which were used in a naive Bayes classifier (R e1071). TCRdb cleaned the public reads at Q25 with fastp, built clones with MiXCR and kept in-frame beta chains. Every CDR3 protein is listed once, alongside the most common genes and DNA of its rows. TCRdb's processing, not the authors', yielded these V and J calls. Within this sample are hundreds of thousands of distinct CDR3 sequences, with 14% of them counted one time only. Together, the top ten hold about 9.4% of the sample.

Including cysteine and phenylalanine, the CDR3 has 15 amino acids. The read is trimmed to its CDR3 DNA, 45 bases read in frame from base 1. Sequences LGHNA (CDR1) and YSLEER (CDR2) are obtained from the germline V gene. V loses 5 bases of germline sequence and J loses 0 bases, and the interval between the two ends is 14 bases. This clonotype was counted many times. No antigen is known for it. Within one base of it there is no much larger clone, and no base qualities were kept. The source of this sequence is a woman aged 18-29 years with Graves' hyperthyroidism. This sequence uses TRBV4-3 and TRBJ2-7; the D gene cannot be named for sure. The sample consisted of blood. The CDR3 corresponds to CASSEDLRPSYEQYF. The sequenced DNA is TGCGCCAGCAGCGAGGACCTCAGGCCCTCCTACGAGCAGTACTTC.